This T cell receptor (beta chain) was identified during a study of cytomegalovirus exposure and HLA in healthy donors. Study-wide points: In an earlier analysis, productive rearrangement rates for most beta V segments clustered near 87% or 30%. From TCR beta sequences, most subjects' HLA-A and HLA-B alleles were reportedly predicted accurately.

Germline CDR1 and CDR2: MNHNS and SASEGT. V was clipped by 3 bases and J by 4 bases; unmatched bases: 10. The CDR3 runs to 16 residues. In this sample, this clone turned up once. Its antigen is currently unknown. Amplification used 60 Vbeta primers and 13 Jbeta primers. Assay used: immunoSEQ multiplex PCR; TCRdb lists only in-frame clones, some missing. Here the sample spans around 150,000 clones, roughly 88% being singletons. The chain joins TRBV6-1 to TRBJ2-5; 8 bases line up with TRBD2. Material: PBMCs. This receptor was obtained from a woman in her thirties or forties in good health and CMV-seronegative. CDR3 sequence (DNA): TGTGCCAGCAGTGAGAGCGGGGGCGCCTGGGGAGAGACCCAGTACTTC. It codes for CASSESGGAWGETQYF.